These 27 T cell receptor beta chains share one sample of origin, sequenced in a study of blood T cells in healthy people across ages (dated by TCRdb to about 2015). Receptors were amplified or captured by 5' RACE. TCRdb shows the sequencer as Illumina HiSeq 2500. A second PCR of roughly 7 to 12 cycles was performed with a sample-barcoded 5' primer and a J-beta primer mix. Using fastp trimming at Q25 and MiXCR clonotype assembly, TCRdb reanalyzed the public sequencing data and kept in-frame beta chains. Under each unique CDR3 protein, matching rows form one entry showing the most common genes and DNA. Across this sample there are about 730,000 distinct CDR3 sequences, with 40% to 45% seen only once. The top ten clonotypes cover 20% to 25% of the sample. The sequenced material came from blood. Receptors originate from a woman aged 60-70 years in good health.

The chain couples TRBV3-1 to TRBJ1-1; 8 bases are shared with TRBD1. V gave up 1 base and J gave up 10 bases; unmatched junction bases: 2. This CDR3 region has 12 residues. Germline CDR1 is LGHDT and CDR2 is YNNKEL (reference sequence). The chain's CDR3 is CASSQVQGVAFF. CDR3 in DNA: TGTGCCAGCAGCCAAGTACAGGGGGTAGCTTTCTTT.

This clonotype was counted only a few times. The chain joins TRBV5-1 to TRBJ1-1; D uncertain. The CDR3 length is 15 residues. The germline CDR1 and CDR2 sequences are SGHRS and YFSETQ. Trimming shortened V by 1 base and J by 1 base, and 11 bases separated the two germline ends. Here the CDR3 DNA reads TGCGCCAGCAGCTTGCTTGTGAGTGAGAACACTGAAGCTTTCTTT. Translation gives CASSLLVSENTEAFF.

The genes are TRBV7-2 and TRBJ1-6; D gene unclear. The V and J ends lost 1 base and 0 bases respectively, with 10 bases between them. The CDR3 spans 17 residues. Germline CDR1 is SGHTA and CDR2 is FQGNSA. CDR3 DNA: TGTGCCAGCAGCTTAGTCGGGGAGAGCTCCTATAATTCACCCCTCCACTTT. It is translated as CASSLVGESSYNSPLHF.

A word on this clonotype: At one end, the junction sequence differs from germline, possibly due to a read error. The chain recombines TRBV7-2 with TRBJ2-7; TRBD1 agrees at 9 bases. CDR3 length equals 16 residues. Germline loops: CDR1 SGHTA, CDR2 FQGNSA. CDR3 sequence: CASSSVGQGSSYVQYF. CDR3 in DNA: TGTGCCAGCAGCAGCGTCGGACAGGGGAGCTCCTACGTGCAGTACTTC.

Remarks on this clonotype: One junction end disagrees with the germline gene, perhaps due to a read error. The chain uses TRBV7-6 and TRBJ2-5; D gene ambiguous. Germline V gene lookup returns CDR1 SGHVS and CDR2 FNYEAQ. The CDR3 contains 12 residues. DNA for the CDR3: TGTGCCTGCAGCTTAACCCAAGAGACCCAGTACTTC. This gives the protein CACSLTQETQYF.

This clonotype was seen only a few times. The CDR3: CASRKNRDYEQYF. CDR3 nucleotides: TGCGCCAGCAGGAAGAACAGGGACTACGAGCAGTACTTC. The V call is TRBV5-1, the J call TRBJ2-7; weak D call: TRBD1 (6 bases). There are 13 residues in the CDR3. The germline V and J ends were trimmed by 5 bases and 3 bases, with 12 bases remaining between them. CDR1 is SGHRS, CDR2 YFSETQ, per germline.

This clonotype has just a few counts. V gene TRBV20-1 combines with J gene TRBJ2-1; 11 nucleotides line up with TRBD2. Germline loops: CDR1 DFQATT, CDR2 SNEGSKA (reference sequence). V trimming: 6 bases; J trimming: 1 base; junction bases outside the gene matches: 8. This CDR3 contains 16 residues. The CDR3 bases are TGCAGTGCCCCATTAGCGGGAGGGCCTTCCTACAATGAGCAGTTCTTC. This sequence encodes CSAPLAGGPSYNEQFF.

There are a few counts of this clonotype. The rearrangement links TRBV12-3 or TRBV12-4 to TRBJ2-6; D remains unclear. V shed 7 bases and J shed 4 bases, with 8 bases lying between them. The CDR3 has 13 residues. DNA of the CDR3: TGTGCCAGCAACCGGGCCGGGGCCAACGTCCTGACTTTC. Amino acid sequence: CASNRAGANVLTF.

With regard to this clonotype: At one end the junction does not follow the germline gene, possibly because of a read error. The rearrangement joins TRBV12-3 or TRBV12-4 to TRBJ1-6; a possible D gene is TRBD1 (5 bases). This CDR3 is built from 14 residues. The CDR3: CTSKRPGPNSPLHF. The CDR3 DNA follows: TGTACCAGCAAACGCCCGGGACCCAATTCACCCCTCCACTTT.

The V and J genes are TRBV20-1 and TRBJ1-5; D is ambiguous. Looked up from germline, CDR1 is DFQATT and CDR2 is SNEGSKA (reference sequence). V was trimmed by 0 bases and J by 6 bases, leaving 12 bases between them. The CDR3 consists of 14 residues. This CDR3 is CSAREEGGSQPQHF. CDR3 nucleotide sequence: TGCAGTGCTAGAGAAGAGGGAGGTAGTCAGCCCCAGCATTTT.

The V call is TRBV27, the J call TRBJ2-1, with D possibly being TRBD1 (6 bases). The germline CDR1 and CDR2 sequences are MNHEY and SMNVEV (reference sequence). V dropped 0 bases and J dropped 3 bases, with 9 bases sitting between them. This CDR3 contains 15 residues. CDR3: CASSLSGRGYNEQFF. CDR3 sequence (DNA): TGTGCCAGCAGTTTATCGGGCAGGGGCTACAATGAGCAGTTCTTC.

The chain joins TRBV3-1 to TRBJ1-5; D is possibly TRBD1 (5 bases). V was shortened by 4 bases and J by 1 base, with 11 bases between the two germline ends. Germline V lookup: CDR1 LGHDT, CDR2 YNNKEL (reference sequence). This CDR3 region has 15 residues. The CDR3 region is CASSRGMGSNQPQHF. CDR3 nucleotide sequence: TGTGCCAGCAGCCGGGGGATGGGGAGCAATCAGCCCCAGCATTTT.

This clonotype was observed at least ten times. The chain carries TRBV29-1 and TRBJ2-3; maybe TRBD2 (5 bases). The V and J ends lost 6 bases and 3 bases respectively, with 13 bases between them. This CDR3 is built from 13 residues. Germline loops: CDR1 SQVTM, CDR2 ANQGSEA. The CDR3 DNA reads TGCAGCGTCAGAAGGCCGGGGACAGATACGCAGTATTTT. Amino acids: CSVRRPGTDTQYF.

This chain links TRBV7-9 with TRBJ2-5, with D unclear. The CDR3 totals 11 residues. Germline assignment: CDR1 SEHNR and CDR2 FQNEAQ (reference sequence). V shed 2 bases and J shed 6 bases, with 4 bases lying between them. The CDR3 coding sequence is TGTGCCAGCAGCTTAACCCAGACCCAGTACTTC. Its protein is CASSLTQTQYF.

On this clonotype itself: Possible read error: a much larger clone is one base away. This chain connects TRBV29-1 to TRBJ2-1; D is unresolved. V lost 2 bases and J lost 8, with 10 bases in between. The CDR3 length is 12 residues. Germline CDR1 is SQVTM and CDR2 is ANQGSEA. The DNA for the CDR3 is TGCAGCGTTGAATGGCTAGTCGATGAGCAGTTCTTC. This sequence encodes CSVEWLVDEQFF.

The chain is built from TRBV4-3 and TRBJ2-5, with TRBD2 as a possible D gene (5 bases). Germline V gives CDR1 LGHNA, CDR2 YSLEER. Trimming shortened V by 2 bases and J by 11 bases, and 18 bases separated the two germline ends. This CDR3 is 14 amino acids long. CDR3 nucleotides: TGCGCCAGCAGCCAAAACCGGGCAACAACGGGGCAGTACTTC. Amino acid sequence: CASSQNRATTGQYF.

This sequence joins TRBV20-1 and TRBJ1-2; D is ambiguous. The CDR3 is made up of 13 amino acids. V shed 2 bases and J shed 0 bases, with 7 bases lying between them. CDR1 is DFQATT, CDR2 SNEGSKA, per germline (reference sequence). The CDR3 DNA sequence: TGCAGTGCTAGACCTAATGCTAACTATGGCTACACCTTC. The encoded protein is CSARPNANYGYTF.

The V gene is TRBV27, the J gene TRBJ2-7; the D is unclear. Looked up from germline, CDR1 is MNHEY and CDR2 is SMNVEV (reference sequence). The CDR3 covers 11 residues. Deletions cut 8 bases from V and 3 bases from J, with 8 bases between. In nucleotides, the CDR3 is TGTGCCAGCGCTACCAGCTACGAGCAGTACTTC. It yields the protein CASATSYEQYF.

The V and J genes are TRBV6-6 and TRBJ1-5; no clear D. The germline V gene has CDR1 MNHNY and CDR2 SVGAGI (reference sequence). The CDR3 loop spans 16 amino acids. V lost 2 bases and J lost 6, with 17 bases in between. The CDR3 DNA follows: TGTGCCAGCAGTTACACCCGTTCGTCCGGGAGTCAGCCCCAGCATTTT. This translates into CASSYTRSSGSQPQHF.

Turning to this clonotype: The junction shows a germline mismatch at one end, possibly a read error. This chain joins TRBV9 and TRBJ1-6; D unresolved. This CDR3 is 14 amino acids long. Germline V gene data show CDR1 as SGDLS and CDR2 as YYNGEE. The CDR3 DNA reads TGTGCCAGCAGCGTCGGAGACTTTGATTCACCCCCCCACTTT. Amino acid sequence: CASSVGDFDSPPHF. The variable domain in full, with the rest retrieved from reference TRBV9 and TRBJ1-6, is DSGVTQTPKHLITATGQRVTLRCSPRSGDLSVYWYQQSLDQGLQFLIQYYNGEERAKGNILERFSAQQFPDLHSELNLSSLELGDSALYFCASSVGDFDSPPHFGNGTRLTVT.

The rearrangement links TRBV7-2 to TRBJ1-5; D unresolved. Trimming shortened V by 7 bases and J by 3 bases, and 13 bases separated the two germline ends. Germline values: CDR1 SGHTA, CDR2 FQGNSA. This CDR3 contains 14 residues. The CDR3, as DNA: TGTGCCAGCACCCAAGACCTATCCAATCAGCCCCAGCATTTT. Its protein is CASTQDLSNQPQHF.

This clonotype was counted at least ten times. The chain uses TRBV18 and TRBJ2-7; 10 nucleotides line up with TRBD2. Germline V CDR1 and CDR2: KGHSH, LQKENI. This CDR3 comprises 15 residues. V was clipped by 5 bases and J by 0 bases; unmatched bases: 4. Here the CDR3 DNA reads TGTGCCAGCTCATTTCTAGCGGGAGTCTCCTACGAGCAGTACTTC. Its translation: CASSFLAGVSYEQYF.

This clonotype was observed a handful of times. CDR3 in amino acids: CASRLAGPIYEQYF. In nucleotides, the CDR3 is TGTGCCAGCAGACTAGCGGGGCCGATTTACGAGCAGTACTTC. The chain carries TRBV12-3 or TRBV12-4 and TRBJ2-7, with 10 bases aligning to TRBD2. Trimming at V came to 6 bases and at J to 4 bases, leaving 6 bases not matched to a gene. The CDR3 extends over 14 amino acids.

There are a few counts of this clonotype. The chain recombines TRBV18 with TRBJ2-7; 10 bases are shared with TRBD2. V lost 3 bases, J lost 4 bases, and 3 bases stayed unmatched. The CDR3 loop spans 14 amino acids. The germline CDR1 and CDR2 sequences are KGHSH and LQKENI. The DNA for the CDR3 is TGTGCCAGCTCACCCTCAGCGGGGGGGTACGAGCAGTACTTC. Its translation is CASSPSAGGYEQYF.

The chain has TRBV20-1 and TRBJ2-1, with 15 bases fitting TRBD2. Trimming took 2 bases from V and 1 from J; bases not matched to a gene: 12. Germline V gene sequence: CDR1 DFQATT, CDR2 SNEGSKA (reference sequence). The CDR3 is 20 amino acids. The CDR3: CSARPGLAGGPSLSYNEQFF. The DNA of the CDR3 is TGCAGTGCTAGACCCGGACTAGCGGGAGGGCCCTCGTTATCCTACAATGAGCAGTTCTTC.

This clonotype was seen more than once but under ten times. The chain uses TRBV20-1 and TRBJ2-1; 10 positions agree with TRBD1. In germline, CDR1 is DFQATT, CDR2 SNEGSKA (reference sequence). The CDR3 is 12 residues long. V shed 7 bases and J 8 bases; nucleotides not matched to a gene: 5. The CDR3, as DNA: TGCAGTGTTGGTGGGACAGGGGATGAGCAGTTCTTC. Protein: CSVGGTGDEQFF.

The genes are TRBV19 and TRBJ2-7, with 9 bases aligning to TRBD1. The CDR3 covers 12 residues. J was trimmed by 3 bases and V by 9 bases; bases with no gene match: 3. Germline CDR1 is LNHDA and CDR2 is SQIVND (reference sequence). The chain's CDR3 is CASQDRGYEQYF. In DNA, the CDR3 is TGTGCCAGCCAGGACAGGGGCTACGAGCAGTACTTC.